Below are 2 T cell receptor beta chains sequenced from a single sample in a study of blood T cell repertoires in COVID-19. Assay: immunoSEQ multiplex PCR; the TCRdb copy retains only in-frame clones and omits some. The sample records 200,000 to 300,000 clones, just under 90% being singletons. The sequenced sample was peripheral blood. These receptors were obtained from a woman in her forties with acute or convalescent COVID-19.

The chain employs TRBV4-1 and TRBJ2-2, with 7 bases aligning to TRBD2. Trimming took 3 bases from V and 7 from J; bases not matched to a gene: 11. CDR3 length: 16 amino acids. Germline lookup yields CDR1 MGHRA and CDR2 YSYEKL. CDR3 in DNA: TGCGCCAGCAGCCACCCCGGGAGGATGAATCACGGGGAGCTGTTTTTT. Translating it yields CASSHPGRMNHGELFF.

The rearrangement joins TRBV6-5 to TRBJ2-3; 8 bases line up with TRBD2. Germline CDR1 is MNHEY and CDR2 is SVGAGI. Unmatched junction bases numbered 7, after V lost 2 bases and J lost 3 bases. The CDR3 has 16 amino acids. CDR3 nucleotide sequence: TGTGCCAGCAGTTACCCCGGCGGGGGGTCGACAGATACGCAGTATTTT. Translation gives CASSYPGGGSTDTQYF.